This entry lists 8 T cell receptor beta chains sequenced from one sample in a study of shared clonotypes between healthy human individuals. Assay: immunoSEQ multiplex PCR; the TCRdb copy retains only in-frame clones and omits some. The data hold 950,000 to 1,300,000 clones, with 70% to 80% observed a single time. Source material: memory CD4+ T cells sorted from blood. Indicated subset: CD45RA-negative fraction. The receptor set was obtained from a man aged 18-30 years in good health.

V is TRBV6-5 and J is TRBJ1-1, with 12 bases identical to TRBD1. After removal of 6 bases from V and 3 bases from J, the junction contained 5 bases not matched to a gene. The length of the CDR3 is 15 residues. From germline, CDR1 is MNHEY and CDR2 SVGAGI. CDR3 nucleotides: TGTGCCAGCAGCCCCGGGACAGGGGGCCACACTGAAGCTTTCTTT. Protein product: CASSPGTGGHTEAFF.

The gene calls are TRBV7-2 and TRBJ2-5; 12 bases agree with TRBD1. V lost 4 bases, J lost 5 bases, and 8 bases stayed unmatched. The CDR3 is made up of 16 amino acids. Germline V gene lookup returns CDR1 SGHTA and CDR2 FQGNSA. In DNA, the CDR3 is TGTGCCAGCAGCTCCGCCGGGACAGGGGGCAGTGAGACCCAGTACTTC. Its translation: CASSSAGTGGSETQYF. The whole variable domain, remainder taken from reference TRBV7-2 and TRBJ2-5, is GAGVSQSPSNKVTEKGKDVELRCDPISGHTALYWYRQSLGQGLEFLIYFQGNSAPDKSGLPSDRFSAERTGGSVSTLTIQRTQQEDSAVYLCASSSAGTGGSETQYFGPGTRLLVL.

The chain joins TRBV5-6 to TRBJ2-3, with unresolved D. CDR3 length equals 15 residues. The V and J ends lost 6 bases and 0 bases respectively, with 14 bases between them. CDR1 SGHDT and CDR2 YYEEEE come from the germline V gene. CDR3 DNA: TGTGCCAGCAATCGAGTTCGCCTTAGCACAGATACGCAGTATTTT. Translation: CASNRVRLSTDTQYF.

The chain employs TRBV18 and TRBJ1-4, with unresolved D. V dropped 4 bases and J dropped 8 bases, with 8 bases sitting between them. Per germline, CDR1 KGHSH and CDR2 LQKENI. The CDR3 is 12 amino acids. CDR3 protein: CASSQSQEKLFF. The CDR3 DNA reads as TGTGCCAGCTCACAGAGTCAGGAAAAACTGTTTTTT. Looking up the rest from reference TRBV18 and TRBJ1-4 gives the full variable domain: NAGVMQNPRHLVRRRGQEARLRCSPMKGHSHVYWYRQLPEEGLKFMVYLQKENIIDESGMPKERFSAEFPKEGPSILRIQQVVRGDSAAYFCASSQSQEKLFFGSGTQLSVL.

Remarks on this clone: The same CDR3 is also encoded by other DNA sequences in this sample. The J gene is TRBJ1-6, the V gene TRBV6-5, with a tentative D call TRBD1 (5 bases). CDR1 and CDR2 (germline): MNHEY, SVGAGI. CDR3 length: 13 amino acids. The V end lost 7 bases, the J end lost 5 bases, and 9 bases lay between the germline ends. The CDR3 spells CASKAGNNSPLHF. CDR3 in DNA: TGTGCCAGCAAGGCAGGGAATAATTCACCCCTCCACTTT.

The chain recombines TRBV5-1 with TRBJ2-7; 9 bases fit TRBD1. Per germline, CDR1 SGHRS and CDR2 YFSETQ. V dropped 4 bases and J dropped 7; count of bases not matched to a gene: 15. The CDR3 length is 16 residues. The DNA of the CDR3 is TGCGCCAGCAGCCCATCCCAGGGGACAGGGAGAGGGGAGCAGTACTTC. Its protein product is CASSPSQGTGRGEQYF.

The CDR3 DNA reads TGTGCCTGGACTGGCATCACAGATACGCAGTATTTT. It translates to CAWTGITDTQYF. V usage is TRBV30 and J usage is TRBJ2-3; D unresolved. The germline gives CDR1 GTSNPN, CDR2 SVGIG (reference sequence). This CDR3 spans 12 amino acids. V gave up 4 bases and J gave up 2 bases, with 7 bases separating them. The whole variable domain, filled in from reference TRBV30 and TRBJ2-3, reads SQTIHQWPATLVQPVGSPLSLECTVEGTSNPNLYWYRQAAGRGLQLLFYSVGIGQISSEVPQNLSASRPQDRQFILSSKKLLLSDSGFYLCAWTGITDTQYFGPGTRLTVL.

There are a few counts of this clone. The V gene is TRBV7-6, the J gene TRBJ1-2, with D possibly being TRBD1 (5 bases). The germline CDR1 and CDR2 sequences are SGHVS and FNYEAQ. V shed 4 bases and J shed 7 bases, with 13 bases lying between them. The CDR3 loop spans 13 amino acids. CDR3: CASSSGSRVGYTF. The CDR3 nucleotides are TGTGCCAGCAGCTCGGGGTCCAGGGTTGGCTACACCTTC. Variable domain in full (rest from reference TRBV7-6 and TRBJ1-2): GAGVSQSPRYKVTKRGQDVALRCDPISGHVSLYWYRQALGQGPEFLTYFNYEAQQDKSGLPNDRFSAERPEGSISTLTIQRTEQRDSAMYRCASSSGSRVGYTFGSGTRLTVV.